This T cell receptor (beta chain) derives from a study of regulatory T cells in long-lasting Graves disease. On this clonotype: Its antigen is unknown.

The TCR beta library used iRepertoire HTBI primers with Arm-PCR amplification of CDR3. TCRdb reprocessed the multiplex PCR reads via MiXCR and lists one record per CDR3 protein. The sample consists of more than 300,000 distinct CDR3 sequences, 15% to 18% of them appearing once. The study's findings and limits: Repertoires from persistent disease leaned toward TRBV28, TRBJ1-2 and TRBJ2-5. Thyroid tissue was not sampled; only peripheral blood was.

The V gene lost 3 bases and the J gene lost 0 bases, with 11 bases spanning the gap. Germline CDR1 and CDR2: KGHDR and SFDVKD. The CDR3 is 16 residues long. The time point is: newly diagnosed GD, antithyroid drugs for less than 3 months. The TCR library was made from RNA extracted from PBMCs. The diagnosis of Graves' disease used American Thyroid Association guidelines. It was an endocrinology department in Xi'an, China, that provided the patients. This sequence was found in a female donor with Graves disease. The material was peripheral blood mononuclear cells (PBMCs), obtained at new diagnosis, from a patient treated with antithyroid drugs. The J gene is TRBJ2-1, the V gene TRBV24-1; D may be TRBD1 or TRBD2 (5 bases each). The DNA of the CDR3 is TGTGCCACCAGTGATCCCGGGACCAACTCCTACAATGAGCAGTTCTTC. This codes for CATSDPGTNSYNEQFF.